These T cell receptor beta chains were read from a single sample in a study of human T cells and chemical hapten exposure. TCRdb independently ran MiXCR on the RACE reads; one entry per CDR3 protein. The sample lists around 380,000 distinct CDR3 sequences, approximately 5% seen once, with around 8% in the top ten. This specimen was whole blood, taken in connection with sensitization to the hapten diphenylcyclopropenone (DPC). The origin of the receptors is a woman between 18 and 29 years old with alopecia areata. Some clones in this sample may be carry-over from other donors' samples. Each CDR3 is given with its conserved first and last residue. A D gene is named only where the DNA matches it firmly. Size tells how often a clone was seen (once, few, many) or the class of an expanded clone, and some rows leave it out.

d_call,v_call,clone_size,j_call,cdr3_nt,cdr3_aa
.,TRBV18,many,TRBJ1-1,TGTGCCAGTGCAGGGGTGAACACTGAAGCTTTCTTT,CASAGVNTEAFF
.,TRBV6-5,many,TRBJ1-5,TGTGCCAGCAGTTACTCTATTTACCAGCCCCAGCATTTT,CASSYSIYQPQHF
TRBD1,TRBV5-1,.,TRBJ2-7,TGCGCCAGCAGCCAAGGACAGGGCTCGACCTACGAGCAGTACTTC,CASSQGQGSTYEQYF
.,TRBV7-9,.,TRBJ2-1,TGTGCCAGCAGCTTATCACTAGCGAGGGGGAATGAGCAGTTCTTC,CASSLSLARGNEQFF
.,TRBV12-3/TRBV12-4,many,TRBJ1-6,TGTGCCAGCAGTTTCGACGGTAATTCACCCCTCCACTTT,CASSFDGNSPLHF
TRBD2,TRBV7-9,few,TRBJ2-7,TGTGCCAGCAGCGCTAGCGGCACCATCTACGAGCAGTACTTC,CASSASGTIYEQYF
TRBD1,TRBV5-1,many,TRBJ2-7,TGCGCCAGCTGCACCGGGACAGGGGGCCACGAGCAGTACTTC,CASCTGTGGHEQYF
TRBD1,TRBV5-4,few,TRBJ1-2,TGTGCCAGCAGCTTTTCCAGGGGGCAGGATGGCTACACCTTC,CASSFSRGQDGYTF
.,TRBV20-1,.,TRBJ2-7,TGCAGTGCCAGCGACAGGAACTACGAGCAGTACTTC,CSASDRNYEQYF
.,TRBV7-8,many,TRBJ1-1,TGTGCCAGCAGCTTAGCTGCAGGGAACACTGAAGCTTTCTTT,CASSLAAGNTEAFF
.,TRBV6-1,few,TRBJ1-2,TGTGCCAGCAGTGAAGAAGAGAACGCTAACTATGGCTACACCTTC,CASSEEENANYGYTF
.,TRBV6-2/TRBV6-3,.,TRBJ1-5,TGTGCCAGCAGGGGAACCGATCAGCCCCAGCATTTT,CASRGTDQPQHF
.,TRBV5-1,few,TRBJ1-2,TGCGCCAGCAGCTCGGACAGAACTAACTATGGCTACACCTTC,CASSSDRTNYGYTF
.,TRBV2,.,TRBJ2-6,TGTGCCAGCACAGACCTCTCTGGGGCCAACGTCCTGACTTTC,CASTDLSGANVLTF
TRBD1,TRBV4-3,.,TRBJ2-2,TGCGCCAGCAGCCAAGACGGGACAGCGAACACCGGGGAGCTGTTTTTT,CASSQDGTANTGELFF
.,TRBV5-1,.,TRBJ1-1,TGCGCCAGCAGTGAGGGGACGACAAGGAACACTGAAGCTTTCTTT,CASSEGTTRNTEAFF
.,TRBV3-1,.,TRBJ2-5,TGTGCCAGCAGCCAAGGAAGGACTATGCCAGAGACCCAGTACTTC,CASSQGRTMPETQYF
TRBD1,TRBV12-3/TRBV12-4,.,TRBJ1-2,TGTGCCAGCAGTGCCCCGGACAGGGCGGATGGCTACACCTTC,CASSAPDRADGYTF
.,TRBV6-2/TRBV6-3,many,TRBJ1-3,TGTGCCAGCAGTTACGGGGACAACTTCTCTGGAAACACCATATATTTT,CASSYGDNFSGNTIYF
.,TRBV7-2,.,TRBJ1-2,TGTGCCAGCAGCTTTAACCTTAGGGGACGGCTTATGAACTATGGCTACACCTTC,CASSFNLRGRLMNYGYTF
.,TRBV6-5,many,TRBJ1-3,TGTGCCAGCAGTTACAACGAATATGGAAACACCATATATTTT,CASSYNEYGNTIYF
.,TRBV4-3,.,TRBJ2-1,TGCGCCAGCAGCCAAGACCCCGCCGACAATGAGCAGTTCTTC,CASSQDPADNEQFF
.,TRBV10-3,many,TRBJ2-2,TGTGCCATCAGTGAATGGGAGAGCGTCGGGGAGCTGTTTTTT,CAISEWESVGELFF
.,TRBV18,few,TRBJ2-1,TGTGCCAGCTCAGGAGCCCCGGGCAATGAGCAGTTCTTC,CASSGAPGNEQFF
TRBD1,TRBV7-2,many,TRBJ1-6,TGTGCCAGCGGCGGGACAGGTCTAAATTCACCCCTCCACTTT,CASGGTGLNSPLHF
.,TRBV18,few,TRBJ2-5,TGTGCCAGCTCACCAAGTATTCGCGGGGAAGAGACCCAGTACTTC,CASSPSIRGEETQYF
.,TRBV5-7,.,TRBJ1-1,TGTGCCAGCAGCTTGGGCGAAGGGAGGCACACTGAAGCTTTCTTT,CASSLGEGRHTEAFF
.,TRBV20-1,few,TRBJ1-5,TGCAGTGCTAGAGAGGGAGGGGGGTCAGAACAGCCCCAGCATTTT,CSAREGGGSEQPQHF
.,TRBV5-1,few,TRBJ1-1,TGCGCCAGCAGCTTATCCGGGACCACCATGAACACTGAAGCTTTCTTT,CASSLSGTTMNTEAFF